This T cell receptor beta chain was obtained from a study of identical twins. Between the trimmed V and J ends, which lost 2 bases and 3 bases, there was a span of 10 bases. The CDR3 extends over 15 amino acids. Germline lookup yields CDR1 MNHEY and CDR2 SVGAGI. One entry per CDR3 protein results from TCRdb running MiXCR on the 5' RACE reads. The data show just over 500,000 distinct CDR3 sequences, approximately 22% seen once. Study outcomes and limitations: Some out-of-frame alpha sequences were shared by twins, and these showed excess low generation probability.

This clonotype was found a few times. Its antigen is not known. The donors were all healthy and Caucasian. A further study also used this sample, focusing on T cells expressing NK-cell markers. Per that study: Evidence did not settle whether expanded NKG2C+ T cell clones targeted HCMV.

The chain links TRBV6-5 to TRBJ2-2, with D maybe TRBD1 (6 bases). The clonotype comes from a woman aged 18-29 years in good health. Sequenced sample: CD4+ T cells sorted from blood. Here the CDR3 reads CASSYRGSDTGELFF. CDR3 in DNA: TGTGCCAGCAGTTACAGGGGGAGTGACACCGGGGAGCTGTTTTTT.